The 19 T cell receptor beta chains presented below share a single source sample, sequenced in a study of T cell responses to AZD1222 COVID-19 vaccine. Libraries were prepared by immunoSEQ multiplex PCR; TCRdb keeps only in-frame clonotypes and omits some of them. This table has fewer than 200,000 clones, roughly 94% appearing once. The starting material was peripheral blood, obtained on day 0 of MenACWY control vaccination. These receptors all stem from an adult in good health.

CDR3 amino acids: CASGPGTGNEKLFF. In DNA form, the CDR3 reads TGTGCTAGTGGTCCAGGGACAGGCAATGAAAAACTGTTTTTT. This chain connects TRBV12-5 to TRBJ1-4, with 8 positions matching TRBD1. Germline assignment: CDR1 LGHNT and CDR2 FRNRAP. The CDR3 covers 14 residues. Trimming at V came to 5 bases and at J to 5 bases, leaving 4 bases not matched to a gene. Based on the CDR3 plus reference TRBV12-5 and TRBJ1-4, the full variable domain is DARVTQTPRHKVTEMGQEVTMRCQPILGHNTVFWYRQTMMQGLELLAYFRNRAPLDDSGMPKDRFSAEMPDATLATLKIQPSEPRDSAVYFCASGPGTGNEKLFFGSGTQLSVL.

The CDR3 sequence is CATSDSRAARYEQYF. In nucleotides, the CDR3 is TGTGCCACCAGTGATTCCAGGGCGGCGAGGTACGAGCAGTACTTC. The chain has TRBV24-1 and TRBJ2-7; TRBD1 might be the D (5 bases). CDR1 is KGHDR and CDR2 is SFDVKD in the germline V gene. The CDR3 has 15 residues. Trimming stripped 2 bases from V and 4 bases from J, with 14 bases between.

The chain recombines TRBV19 with TRBJ1-4, with a possible D match to TRBD1 (6 bases). CDR1 is LNHDA and CDR2 is SQIVND in the germline V gene (reference sequence). V lost 5 bases and J lost 4, with 20 bases in between. The CDR3 consists of 17 residues. CDR3 DNA: TGTGCCAGTAGTCCACGGACAGCGACCCGACTTAATGAAAAACTGTTTTTT. It translates to CASSPRTATRLNEKLFF.

This sequence joins TRBV5-5 and TRBJ1-5; a possible D gene is TRBD1 (5 bases). Trimming pared 1 base from V and 0 bases from J, leaving 11 bases between. Germline CDR1 is SGHKS and CDR2 is YYEKEE (reference sequence). The CDR3 is 16 amino acids. The CDR3 loop reads CASSLWGSGSNQPQHF. CDR3 bases: TGTGCCAGCAGCTTGTGGGGCTCGGGTAGCAATCAGCCCCAGCATTTT.

This chain connects TRBV6-5 to TRBJ2-2; D gene unclear. The CDR3 runs to 15 residues. Looked up from germline, CDR1 is MNHEY and CDR2 is SVGAGI. Deletions cut 5 bases from V and 0 bases from J, with 10 bases between. The chain's CDR3 is CASSKLGANTGELFF. The CDR3 DNA is TGTGCCAGCAGTAAGTTAGGAGCGAACACCGGGGAGCTGTTTTTT.

This rearrangement joins TRBV27 to TRBJ2-7; perhaps TRBD1 as D (7 bases). V lost 6 bases and J 5 bases, leaving 11 bases between the germline ends. This CDR3 is 12 amino acids long. Germline-derived CDR1 and CDR2 are MNHEY and SMNVEV (reference sequence). The CDR3 is CASRQGGNEQYF. CDR3 DNA: TGTGCCAGCAGGCAGGGGGGAAACGAGCAGTACTTC.

Only one count was recorded for this clone. This chain connects TRBV6-2 or TRBV6-3 to TRBJ2-3; 8 nucleotides line up with TRBD2. Germline V gene data show CDR1 as MNHEY and CDR2 as SVGEGT. Trimming took 2 bases from V and 0 from J; bases not matched to a gene: 13. The CDR3 runs to 19 residues. CDR3 coding DNA: TGTGCCAGCAGTTACGGCAGGTCAGCGGGAGCCCTTAGCACAGATACGCAGTATTTT. Its translation: CASSYGRSAGALSTDTQYF.

The chain is built from TRBV27 and TRBJ2-5; 9 bases fit TRBD2. The CDR3 contains 13 residues. V lost 2 bases, J lost 5 bases, and 0 bases stayed unmatched. In germline, CDR1 is MNHEY, CDR2 SMNVEV (reference sequence). CDR3 coding DNA: TGTGCCAGCAGTTTACTAGCGGGGGAGACCCAGTACTTC. Amino acids: CASSLLAGETQYF.

The rearrangement uses TRBV5-1 and TRBJ1-4; possibly TRBD1 for D (5 bases). The CDR3 is 15 residues long. The V end lost 0 bases, the J end lost 2 bases, and 8 bases lay between the germline ends. CDR1 SGHRS and CDR2 YFSETQ come from the germline V gene. The DNA of the CDR3 is TGCGCCAGCAGCTTGGGCGGGACTACTAATGAAAAACTGTTTTTT. Translated, it gives CASSLGGTTNEKLFF.

The rearrangement joins TRBV19 to TRBJ1-2; D is possibly TRBD1 (6 bases). This CDR3 comprises 15 residues. Germline V gives CDR1 LNHDA, CDR2 SQIVND (reference sequence). V gave up 6 bases and J gave up 1 base, with 15 bases separating them. The CDR3 DNA reads as TGTGCCAGTAGATCCCAGGGGAAGAATAACTATGGCTACACCTTC. As protein: CASRSQGKNNYGYTF.

The genes are TRBV15 and TRBJ1-1; a weak D match, TRBD1 (6 bases). The CDR3 covers 14 residues. Germline CDR1 is LNHNV and CDR2 is YYDKDF (reference sequence). V was trimmed by 6 bases and J by 0 bases, leaving 11 bases between them. The CDR3 region has the DNA TGTGCCACCAGTTTGGACAGATTGAACACTGAAGCTTTCTTT. It encodes CATSLDRLNTEAFF.

The chain couples TRBV15 to TRBJ2-1; 8 positions match TRBD2. The ends lost 5 bases at V and 2 bases at J; junction bases unmatched: 8. The CDR3 is 16 residues long. Germline V gene lookup returns CDR1 LNHNV and CDR2 YYDKDF (reference sequence). The CDR3 region is CATSRRGLGTYNEQFF. In DNA, the CDR3 is TGTGCCACCAGCCGACGGGGACTAGGGACCTACAATGAGCAGTTCTTC.

V usage is TRBV6-5 and J usage is TRBJ2-6, with D perhaps matching TRBD1 (5 bases). The length of the CDR3 is 15 residues. From germline, CDR1 is MNHEY and CDR2 SVGAGI. V was trimmed by 5 bases and J by 9 bases, leaving 17 bases between them. The CDR3 DNA reads as TGTGCCAGCAGTATTTGGCAGGGTGTGGGCAACGTCCTGACTTTC. This encodes CASSIWQGVGNVLTF.

This chain connects TRBV6-5 to TRBJ1-2; D perhaps matches TRBD1 (5 bases). The germline gives CDR1 MNHEY, CDR2 SVGAGI. V was shortened by 5 bases and J by 4 bases, with 14 bases between the two germline ends. This CDR3 is built from 14 residues. This CDR3 is CASSHESTVYGYTF. CDR3 bases: TGTGCCAGCAGTCATGAATCGACAGTCTATGGCTACACCTTC.

The chain links TRBV19 to TRBJ1-5, with 8 bases fitting TRBD1. CDR1 LNHDA and CDR2 SQIVND come from the germline V gene (reference sequence). The length of the CDR3 is 14 residues. The V gene end was trimmed by 6 bases and the J gene end by 7 bases; junction bases not matched to a gene: 8. CDR3 loop: CASSPSGGAQPQHF. DNA of the CDR3: TGTGCCAGTAGCCCGTCAGGGGGCGCGCAGCCCCAGCATTTT.

For the CDR3, the DNA is TGTGCCACCCTAGCCAGCCTCCAAGAGACCCAGTACTTC. Its protein is CATLASLQETQYF. The J gene is TRBJ2-5, the V gene TRBV18; weak D call: TRBD2 (5 bases). The V end was cut by 10 bases, the J end by 1 base, with 13 bases between. The CDR3 is 13 amino acids. Germline CDR1 and CDR2: KGHSH and LQKENI.

The V and J genes are TRBV29-1 and TRBJ2-1; D may be TRBD2 (5 bases). The germline V gene encodes CDR1 SQVTM and CDR2 ANQGSEA. V lost 5 bases and J lost 4, with 18 bases in between. The CDR3 length is 15 residues. This chain's CDR3 is CSVPEQSEGYNEQFF. In nucleotides, the CDR3 is TGCAGCGTTCCGGAACAGTCCGAGGGTTACAATGAGCAGTTCTTC.

The J gene is TRBJ1-5, the V gene TRBV2, with D unresolved. The germline V gene encodes CDR1 SNHLY and CDR2 FYNNEI. CDR3 length: 13 residues. V was clipped by 3 bases and J by 10 bases, with 13 bases between them. The chain's CDR3 is CASSELKVEPQHF. The CDR3, as DNA: TGTGCCAGCAGTGAGCTAAAGGTCGAACCCCAGCATTTT.

The gene calls are TRBV27 and TRBJ1-5; D remains unclear. Trimming took off 3 bases at V and 4 bases at J, with 10 bases between the two ends. CDR1 is MNHEY, CDR2 SMNVEV, per germline (reference sequence). The CDR3 contains 14 residues. The CDR3 nucleotides read TGTGCCAGCAGTTTCGCGGCAGTAAATCAGCCCCAGCATTTT. Translated, it gives CASSFAAVNQPQHF.